This T cell receptor (beta chain) was recorded in a study of blood T cells in healthy people across ages. The length of the CDR3 is 12 residues. Trimming took off 5 bases at V and 7 bases at J, with 12 bases between the two ends. Germline values: CDR1 SQVTM, CDR2 ANQGSEA. All donors came from Russia, were Caucasian and healthy, and spanned ages roughly 6 to 95. Around 10 milliliters of peripheral blood were drawn from each donor. This clonotype turned up a few times. Its antigen is undetermined. Given a much more abundant clone one base away, this may be a read error. Then a second PCR, running roughly 7 to 11 cycles, was carried out with a sample-barcoded 5' primer and a J-beta primer mix. Tagging of each cDNA molecule was performed by a template-switch adaptor with 12 random nucleotides. TCRdb analysed the 5' RACE reads with MiXCR anew, one entry per CDR3 protein. Altogether about 650,000 distinct CDR3 sequences are present, 52% being singletons, with the ten largest covering roughly 14%.

Study-wide findings and caveats: Percentage of naive T cells showed a strong correlation with TCR beta diversity.

The J gene is TRBJ1-5, the V gene TRBV29-1; D perhaps matches TRBD1 (6 bases). The receptor comes from a woman of 80 years or more in good health. Input material: blood. CDR3 sequence reads: CSVRGSGQPQHF. In DNA, the CDR3 is TGCAGCGTTAGGGGGTCTGGACAGCCCCAGCATTTT.